Listed below are T cell receptor beta chains from one sample, sequenced in a study of vaccination effects on CD4 cells after COVID-19. Repertoires were generated with immunoSEQ multiplex PCR, while TCRdb's copy carries only in-frame clones and drops some. The sample holds approximately 50,000 clones, more than 75% seen once. Their cognate antigens are unknown. The sequencing here drew on CD4+ T cells from PBMCs cultured with HCoV-OC43 spike peptides, taken before COVID-19 vaccination. The origin of the receptors is a human donor who received a COVID-19 vaccine. CDR3s include the opening cysteine and the closing phenylalanine or tryptophan. A D gene is named only where the DNA matches it firmly. A row's size may be missing; if present it is once, few, many or a size class.

V: TRBV6-4
size: .
length: 19
D: .
J: TRBJ1-6
DNA: TGTGCCAGCAGTGAGCTCGTACGGCCGCGGGGGCTCGGTCCTTCACCCCTCCACTTT
CDR3: CASSELVRPRGLGPSPLHF

V: TRBV4-1
size: .
length: 16
D: TRBD1
J: TRBJ2-5
DNA: TGCGCCAGCAGCCAATTTCCGGGACAGGGACAAGAGACCCAGTACTTC
CDR3: CASSQFPGQGQETQYF

V: TRBV28
size: few
length: 14
D: TRBD1
J: TRBJ1-2
DNA: TGTGCCAGCACGGGGTCGGGACAGCGCTATGGCTACACCTTC
CDR3: CASTGSGQRYGYTF

V: TRBV5-4
size: many
length: 13
D: TRBD1
J: TRBJ2-5
DNA: TGTGCCAGCAGCCAGGACAGGAAAGAGACCCAGTACTTC
CDR3: CASSQDRKETQYF

V: TRBV4-2
size: .
length: 16
D: TRBD1
J: TRBJ1-2
DNA: TGTGCCAGCAGCCAAAATCCGGGACAGGGAGTTTATGGCTACACCTTC
CDR3: CASSQNPGQGVYGYTF

V: TRBV6-5
size: few
length: 14
D: .
J: TRBJ1-5
DNA: TGTGCCAGCAGTTACCGCCAGATAGATCAGCCCCAGCATTTT
CDR3: CASSYRQIDQPQHF

V: TRBV6-6
size: .
length: 16
D: TRBD2
J: TRBJ2-5
DNA: TGTGCCAGCAGTTACCATACTAGCGGGGGGCGGGAGACCCAGTACTTC
CDR3: CASSYHTSGGRETQYF

V: TRBV6-5
size: .
length: 15
D: .
J: TRBJ1-1
DNA: TGTGCCAGCAGTTACTCCCCTGGGAAGAACACTGAAGCTTTCTTT
CDR3: CASSYSPGKNTEAFF

V: TRBV6-5
size: .
length: 14
D: .
J: TRBJ1-1
DNA: TGTGCCAGCAGTTACTCGCGGGCGCGGACTGAAGCTTTCTTT
CDR3: CASSYSRARTEAFF

V: TRBV6-5
size: .
length: 15
D: .
J: TRBJ2-1
DNA: TGTGCCAGCAGAAGACAGGTAACCTCCTACAATGAGCAGTTCTTC
CDR3: CASRRQVTSYNEQFF

V: TRBV5-1
size: .
length: 13
D: .
J: TRBJ1-4
DNA: TGCGCCAGCAGCCCAGGGGAGAGAGAAAAACTGTTTTTT
CDR3: CASSPGEREKLFF

V: TRBV6-5
size: .
length: 14
D: TRBD1
J: TRBJ1-1
DNA: TGTGCCAGCAGTTACAACAGGGGGTTCACTGAAGCTTTCTTT
CDR3: CASSYNRGFTEAFF

V: TRBV5-4
size: .
length: 14
D: .
J: TRBJ1-4
DNA: TGTGCCAGCAGCTTGTTGCCAGGGGATGAAAAACTGTTTTTT
CDR3: CASSLLPGDEKLFF

V: TRBV9
size: few
length: 16
D: .
J: TRBJ1-6
DNA: TGTGCCAGCTCAACATCCGGGGGATCCTATAATTCACCCCTCCACTTT
CDR3: CASSTSGGSYNSPLHF

V: TRBV2
size: .
length: 14
D: TRBD1
J: TRBJ2-1
DNA: TGTGCCAGCAGTAAACTGACAGGGGGAAATGAGCAGTTCTTC
CDR3: CASSKLTGGNEQFF

V: TRBV19
size: .
length: 17
D: .
J: TRBJ2-5
DNA: TGTGCCAGTAAGGCTGGCTCGGATTCACGATCTTTAGAGACCCAGTACTTC
CDR3: CASKAGSDSRSLETQYF

V: TRBV30
size: once
length: 12
D: .
J: TRBJ2-3
DNA: TGTGCCTGGAGCAGGAGGTCAGATACGCAGTATTTT
CDR3: CAWSRRSDTQYF

V: TRBV6-6
size: .
length: 14
D: .
J: TRBJ1-5
DNA: TGTGCCAGCAGCCTAAACAGTGGCAATCAGCCCCAGCATTTT
CDR3: CASSLNSGNQPQHF

V: TRBV5-1
size: .
length: 15
D: TRBD1
J: TRBJ2-3
DNA: TGCGCCAGCAGCTTGCAGGGGGCCTATACAGATACGCAGTATTTT
CDR3: CASSLQGAYTDTQYF

V: TRBV28
size: few
length: 17
D: .
J: TRBJ2-5
DNA: TGTGCCAGCAGTTTACCCCGACCCTTGGGGTCCCAAGAGACCCAGTACTTC
CDR3: CASSLPRPLGSQETQYF

V: TRBV28
size: .
length: 15
D: TRBD1
J: TRBJ1-4
DNA: TGTGCCAGCACCACTACAGGGGCAACTAATGAAAAACTGTTTTTT
CDR3: CASTTTGATNEKLFF

V: TRBV5-1
size: .
length: 15
D: TRBD1
J: TRBJ1-5
DNA: TGCGCCAGCAAATGGACAGGGGGCGGCAGTCAGCCCCAGCATTTT
CDR3: CASKWTGGGSQPQHF

V: TRBV9
size: .
length: 16
D: .
J: TRBJ1-2
DNA: TGTGCCAGCAGCGCCTCTTGGGGAGGGAGGAGGGCTGGCTACACCTTC
CDR3: CASSASWGGRRAGYTF

V: TRBV6-5
size: .
length: 13
D: .
J: TRBJ1-5
DNA: TGTGCCAGCAGGCCTCGGGGCGAAAACACCCAGCATTTT
CDR3: CASRPRGENTQHF

V: TRBV6-5
size: .
length: 15
D: TRBD1
J: TRBJ1-2
DNA: TGTGCCAGCAGTCCCCGGACAGGGGGTACCTATGGCTACACCTTC
CDR3: CASSPRTGGTYGYTF

V: TRBV3-1/TRBV3-2
size: few
length: 12
D: .
J: TRBJ2-2
DNA: TGTGCCAGCAGGCTTCGCACCGGGGAGCTGTTTTTT
CDR3: CASRLRTGELFF

V: TRBV6-5
size: .
length: 11
D: TRBD1
J: TRBJ1-2
DNA: TGTGCCAGCAGGGACAGGGGTGGCTACACCTTC
CDR3: CASRDRGGYTF

V: TRBV6-5
size: .
length: 15
D: .
J: TRBJ2-1
DNA: TGTGCCAGCAGTTACTCGATCGGGGGAGGCAATGAGCAGTTCTTC
CDR3: CASSYSIGGGNEQFF

V: TRBV10-2
size: once
length: 17
D: TRBD2
J: TRBJ2-2
DNA: TGCGCCAGCAGTAAAGGACTAGCGGGGGGCAAGAACGGGGAGCTGTTTTTT
CDR3: CASSKGLAGGKNGELFF

V: TRBV7-3
size: .
length: 13
D: .
J: TRBJ2-1
DNA: TGTGCCAGCGGGCTTGGCGAGGTCGGTGAGCAGTTCTTC
CDR3: CASGLGEVGEQFF

V: TRBV6-1
size: .
length: 16
D: TRBD2
J: TRBJ2-3
DNA: TGTGCCAGCAGTGCAGAAGCGGGGACTAGCACAGATACGCAGTATTTT
CDR3: CASSAEAGTSTDTQYF

V: TRBV11-2
size: few
length: 13
D: .
J: TRBJ2-2
DNA: TGTGCCAGCAGCTTCCAGCAGACCGGGGAGCTGTTTTTT
CDR3: CASSFQQTGELFF

V: TRBV7-8
size: .
length: 16
D: TRBD1
J: TRBJ1-2
DNA: TGTGCCAGCAGCCGACGACCGGGACAGGGAAACTATGGCTACACCTTC
CDR3: CASSRRPGQGNYGYTF

V: TRBV27
size: .
length: 15
D: .
J: TRBJ1-2
DNA: TGTGCCAGCAGTTTATCAGACCCCACCCACTATGGCTACACCTTC
CDR3: CASSLSDPTHYGYTF

V: TRBV28
size: .
length: 17
D: TRBD1
J: TRBJ2-1
DNA: TGTGCCAGCAGTGCAGGGAGCGCGACAGGGAGCTACAATGAGCAGTTCTTC
CDR3: CASSAGSATGSYNEQFF

V: TRBV6-5
size: .
length: 15
D: TRBD1
J: TRBJ1-5
DNA: TGTGCCAGCAGAGACCCTAAGACAGGGTGGCAGCCCCAGCATTTT
CDR3: CASRDPKTGWQPQHF